This T cell receptor beta chain came from a study of blood T cell repertoires in COVID-19. As for the study in general: Acute-phase and convalescent COVID-19 samples originated in the United States, Italy and Spain. PBMCs, B-cell-depleted T cells, or T cells provided the cDNA or gDNA that made up the material.

Original methodology: Reference gene primer amplification yielded estimated nucleated cell counts. The repertoire was sequenced with immunoSEQ multiplex PCR; TCRdb's copy has only in-frame clones and lacks some. V and J calls and clone size are copied from that table; D and trimming were computed from the DNA. The sample shows some 150,000 clones, about 85% of them seen only once. This clone was found once. Per germline, CDR1 LGHNA and CDR2 YSLEER. This CDR3 is built from 17 residues. The ends lost 0 bases at V and 4 bases at J; junction bases unmatched: 3. The TCR was taken from a human donor in a cohort sampled during active COVID-19. The chain carries TRBV4-3 and TRBJ2-5; 15 bases align to TRBD2. Sequences were obtained from peripheral blood. CDR3 in amino acids: CASSQETGLAGGETQYF. The CDR3 region has the DNA TGCGCCAGCAGCCAAGAAACGGGACTAGCGGGGGGAGAGACCCAGTACTTC.